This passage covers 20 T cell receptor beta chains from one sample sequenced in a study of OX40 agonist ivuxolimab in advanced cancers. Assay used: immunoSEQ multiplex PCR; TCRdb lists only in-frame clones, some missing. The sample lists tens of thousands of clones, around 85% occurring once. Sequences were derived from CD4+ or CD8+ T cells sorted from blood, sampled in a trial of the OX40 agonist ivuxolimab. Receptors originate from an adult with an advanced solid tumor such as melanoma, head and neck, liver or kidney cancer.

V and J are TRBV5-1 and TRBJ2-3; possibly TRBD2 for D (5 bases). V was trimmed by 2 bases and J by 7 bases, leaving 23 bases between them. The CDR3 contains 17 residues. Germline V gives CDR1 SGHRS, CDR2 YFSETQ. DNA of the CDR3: TGCGCCAGCAGCTTCTTTGGAGGCAACCCTACGGGAAATACGCAGTATTTT. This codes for CASSFFGGNPTGNTQYF.

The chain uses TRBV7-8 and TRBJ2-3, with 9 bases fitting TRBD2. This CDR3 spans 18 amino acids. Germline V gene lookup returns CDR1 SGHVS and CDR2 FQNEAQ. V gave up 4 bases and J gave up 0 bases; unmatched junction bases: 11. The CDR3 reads CASSSPASGTHSTDTQYF. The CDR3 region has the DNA TGTGCCAGCAGCTCCCCAGCTAGCGGGACCCATAGCACAGATACGCAGTATTTT.

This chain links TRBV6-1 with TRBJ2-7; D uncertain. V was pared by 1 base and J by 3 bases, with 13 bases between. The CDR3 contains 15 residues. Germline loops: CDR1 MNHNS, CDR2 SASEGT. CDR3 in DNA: TGTGCCAGCAGTGAAGAAGCAGAACAACTCTACGAGCAGTACTTC. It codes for CASSEEAEQLYEQYF.

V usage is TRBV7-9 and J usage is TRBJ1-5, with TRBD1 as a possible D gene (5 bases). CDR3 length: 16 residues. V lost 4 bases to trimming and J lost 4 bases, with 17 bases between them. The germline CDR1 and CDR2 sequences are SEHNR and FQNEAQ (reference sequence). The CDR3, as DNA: TGTGCCAGCAGCTCCGGGGCCCAGGAAACTAATCAGCCCCAGCATTTT. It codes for CASSSGAQETNQPQHF.

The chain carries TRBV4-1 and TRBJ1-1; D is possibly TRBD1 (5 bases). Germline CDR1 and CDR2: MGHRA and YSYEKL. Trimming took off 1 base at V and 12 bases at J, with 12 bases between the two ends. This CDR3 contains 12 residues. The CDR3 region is CASSQVRGETFF. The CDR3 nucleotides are TGCGCCAGCAGCCAAGTACGGGGGGAGACTTTCTTT.

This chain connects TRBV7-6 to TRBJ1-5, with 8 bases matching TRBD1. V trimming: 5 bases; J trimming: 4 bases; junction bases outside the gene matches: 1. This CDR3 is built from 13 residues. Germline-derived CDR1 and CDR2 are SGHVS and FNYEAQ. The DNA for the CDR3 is TGTGCCAGCAGCCGACAGGGGAATCAGCCCCAGCATTTT. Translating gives CASSRQGNQPQHF.

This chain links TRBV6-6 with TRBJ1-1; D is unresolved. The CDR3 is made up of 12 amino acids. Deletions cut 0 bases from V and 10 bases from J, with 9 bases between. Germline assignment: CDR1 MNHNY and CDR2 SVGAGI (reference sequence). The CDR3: CASSYSSQAAFF. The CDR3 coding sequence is TGTGCCAGCAGTTACTCGAGCCAGGCAGCTTTCTTT.

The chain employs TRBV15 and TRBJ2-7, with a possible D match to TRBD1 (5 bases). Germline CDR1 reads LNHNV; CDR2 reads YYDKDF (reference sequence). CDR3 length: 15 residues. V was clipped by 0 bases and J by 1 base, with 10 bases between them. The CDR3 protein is CATSRDWQGSYEQYF. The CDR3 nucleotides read TGTGCCACCAGCAGAGATTGGCAGGGATCCTACGAGCAGTACTTC. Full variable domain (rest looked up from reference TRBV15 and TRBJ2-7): DAMVIQNPRYQVTQFGKPVTLSCSQTLNHNVMYWYQQKSSQAPKLLFHYYDKDFNNEADTPDNFQSRRPNTSFCFLDIRSPGLGDTAMYLCATSRDWQGSYEQYFGPGTRLTVT.

The CDR3 is CASLRSEGGYTF. In DNA form, the CDR3 reads TGTGCCAGCCTGAGGAGCGAGGGGGGCTACACCTTC. The rearrangement uses TRBV7-9 and TRBJ1-2; a possible D gene is TRBD1 (5 bases). Germline V gene sequence: CDR1 SEHNR, CDR2 FQNEAQ (reference sequence). The CDR3 totals 12 residues. V lost 8 bases, J lost 8 bases, and 15 bases lay in between.

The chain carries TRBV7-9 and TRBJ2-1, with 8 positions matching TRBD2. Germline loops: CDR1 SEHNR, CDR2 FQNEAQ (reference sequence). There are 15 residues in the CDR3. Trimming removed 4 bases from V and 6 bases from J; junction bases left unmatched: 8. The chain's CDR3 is CASSSTSENPNEQFF. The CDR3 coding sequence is TGTGCCAGCAGCTCGACTAGCGAGAACCCCAATGAGCAGTTCTTC. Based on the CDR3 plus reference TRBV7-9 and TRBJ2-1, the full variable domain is DTGVSQNPRHKITKRGQNVTFRCDPISEHNRLYWYRQTLGQGPEFLTYFQNEAQLEKSRLLSDRFSAERPKGSFSTLEIQRTEQGDSAMYLCASSSTSENPNEQFFGPGTRLTVL.

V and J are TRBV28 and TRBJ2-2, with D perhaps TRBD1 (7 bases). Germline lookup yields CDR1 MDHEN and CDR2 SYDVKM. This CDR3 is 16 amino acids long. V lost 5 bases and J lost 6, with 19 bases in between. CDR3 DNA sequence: TGTGCCAGCAGTGCTCACCTCCAGGGGGGAGCCGGGGAGCTGTTTTTT. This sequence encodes CASSAHLQGGAGELFF.

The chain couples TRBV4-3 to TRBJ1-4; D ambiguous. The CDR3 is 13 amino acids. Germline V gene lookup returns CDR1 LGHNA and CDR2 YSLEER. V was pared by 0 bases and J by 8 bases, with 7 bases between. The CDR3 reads CASSQDQTEKLFF. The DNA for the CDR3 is TGCGCCAGCAGCCAAGATCAGACCGAAAAACTGTTTTTT.

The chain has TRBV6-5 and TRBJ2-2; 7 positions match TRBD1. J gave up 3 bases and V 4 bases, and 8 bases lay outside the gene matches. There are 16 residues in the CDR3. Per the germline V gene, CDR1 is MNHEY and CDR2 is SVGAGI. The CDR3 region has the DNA TGTGCCAGCAGTTCCACGGACAGGTTATACACCGGGGAGCTGTTTTTT. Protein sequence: CASSSTDRLYTGELFF.

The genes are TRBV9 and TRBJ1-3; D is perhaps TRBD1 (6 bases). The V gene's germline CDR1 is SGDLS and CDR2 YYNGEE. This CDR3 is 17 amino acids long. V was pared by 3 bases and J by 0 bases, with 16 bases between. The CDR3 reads CASSADPGGASGNTIYF. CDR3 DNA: TGTGCCAGCAGCGCAGACCCGGGGGGCGCCTCTGGAAACACCATATATTTT.

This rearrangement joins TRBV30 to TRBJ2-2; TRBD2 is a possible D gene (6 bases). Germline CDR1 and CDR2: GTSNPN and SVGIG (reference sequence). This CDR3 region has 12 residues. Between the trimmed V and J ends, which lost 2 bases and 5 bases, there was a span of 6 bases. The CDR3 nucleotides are TGTGCCTGGAGTCGGGGGACCGGGGAGCTGTTTTTT. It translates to CAWSRGTGELFF.

The CDR3 loop is CASSIRNGREESEQFF. The CDR3 region has the DNA TGTGCCAGCAGCATCCGAAACGGGCGGGAGGAGAGTGAGCAGTTCTTC. The genes are TRBV7-9 and TRBJ2-1; 8 bases fit TRBD2. Trimming cost V 5 bases and J 9 bases; bases outside gene matches: 15. Germline CDR1 reads SEHNR; CDR2 reads FQNEAQ (reference sequence). CDR3 length equals 16 residues.

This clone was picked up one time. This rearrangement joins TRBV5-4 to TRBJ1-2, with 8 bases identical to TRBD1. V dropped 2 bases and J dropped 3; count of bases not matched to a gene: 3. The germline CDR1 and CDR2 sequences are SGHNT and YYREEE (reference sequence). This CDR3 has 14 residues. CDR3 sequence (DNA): TGTGCCAGCAGCTTTGACAGGGGACACTATGGCTACACCTTC. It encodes CASSFDRGHYGYTF.

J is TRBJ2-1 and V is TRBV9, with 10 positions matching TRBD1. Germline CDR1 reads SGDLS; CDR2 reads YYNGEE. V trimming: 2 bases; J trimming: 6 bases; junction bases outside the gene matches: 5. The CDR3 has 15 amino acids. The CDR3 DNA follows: TGTGCCAGCAGCGTGGGACAGGGGATGGGCAATGAGCAGTTCTTC. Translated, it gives CASSVGQGMGNEQFF.

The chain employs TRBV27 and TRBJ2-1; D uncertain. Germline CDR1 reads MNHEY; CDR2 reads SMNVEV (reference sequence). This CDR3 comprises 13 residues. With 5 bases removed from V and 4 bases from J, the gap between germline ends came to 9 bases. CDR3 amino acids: CASSRGRYNEQFF. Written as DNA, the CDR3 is TGTGCCAGCAGTAGAGGACGGTACAATGAGCAGTTCTTC.

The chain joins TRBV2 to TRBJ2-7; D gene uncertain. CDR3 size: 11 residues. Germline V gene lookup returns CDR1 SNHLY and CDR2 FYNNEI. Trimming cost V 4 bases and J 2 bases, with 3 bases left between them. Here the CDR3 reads CASSGPYEQYF. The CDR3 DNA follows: TGTGCCAGCAGTGGACCCTACGAGCAGTACTTC.